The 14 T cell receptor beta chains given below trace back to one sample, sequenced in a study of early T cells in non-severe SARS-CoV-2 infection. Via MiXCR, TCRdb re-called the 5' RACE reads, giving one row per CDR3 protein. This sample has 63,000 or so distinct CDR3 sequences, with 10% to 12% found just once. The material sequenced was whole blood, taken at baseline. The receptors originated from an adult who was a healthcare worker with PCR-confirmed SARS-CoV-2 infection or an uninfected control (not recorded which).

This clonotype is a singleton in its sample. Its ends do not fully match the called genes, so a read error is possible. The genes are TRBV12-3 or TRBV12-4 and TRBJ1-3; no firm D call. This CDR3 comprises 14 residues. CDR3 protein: CASSAENSENTIYF. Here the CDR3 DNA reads TGTGCCAGCAGTGCAGAGAACTCTGAAAACACCATATATTTT.

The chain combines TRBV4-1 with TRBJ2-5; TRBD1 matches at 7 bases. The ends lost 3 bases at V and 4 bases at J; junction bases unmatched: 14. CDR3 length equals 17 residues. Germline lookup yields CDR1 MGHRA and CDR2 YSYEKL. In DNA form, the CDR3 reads TGCGCCAGCAGCCATTCTCCGGGACGTACAGGGGCAGAGACCCAGTACTTC. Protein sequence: CASSHSPGRTGAETQYF.

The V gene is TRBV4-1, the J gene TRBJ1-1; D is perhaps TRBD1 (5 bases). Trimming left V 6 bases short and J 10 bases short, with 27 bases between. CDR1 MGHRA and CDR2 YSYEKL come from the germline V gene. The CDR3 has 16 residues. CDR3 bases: TGCGCCAGCAGTGAATTAGGGCGGGACGTAGGAGCCGTAGCTTTCTTT. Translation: CASSELGRDVGAVAFF.

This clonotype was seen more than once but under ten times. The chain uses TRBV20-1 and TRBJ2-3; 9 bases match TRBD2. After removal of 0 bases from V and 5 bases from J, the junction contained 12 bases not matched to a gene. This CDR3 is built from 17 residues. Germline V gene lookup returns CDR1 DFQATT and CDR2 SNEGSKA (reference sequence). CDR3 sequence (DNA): TGCAGTGCTAGAGATCCGCGCGGGAGGGCCCTAGGAGATACGCAGTATTTT. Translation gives CSARDPRGRALGDTQYF.

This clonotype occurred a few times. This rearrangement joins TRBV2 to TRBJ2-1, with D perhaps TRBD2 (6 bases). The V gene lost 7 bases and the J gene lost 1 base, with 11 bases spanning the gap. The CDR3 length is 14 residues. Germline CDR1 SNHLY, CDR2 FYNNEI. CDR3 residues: CASIGTSSYNEQFF. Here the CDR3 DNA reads TGTGCCAGCATTGGGACTTCTTCCTACAATGAGCAGTTCTTC.

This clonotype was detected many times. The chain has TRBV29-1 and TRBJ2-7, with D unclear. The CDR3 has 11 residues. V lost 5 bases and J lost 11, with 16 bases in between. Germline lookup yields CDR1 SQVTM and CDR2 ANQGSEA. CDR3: CSVSWLRTEYF. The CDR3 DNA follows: TGCAGCGTTAGCTGGTTAAGGACCGAGTACTTC.

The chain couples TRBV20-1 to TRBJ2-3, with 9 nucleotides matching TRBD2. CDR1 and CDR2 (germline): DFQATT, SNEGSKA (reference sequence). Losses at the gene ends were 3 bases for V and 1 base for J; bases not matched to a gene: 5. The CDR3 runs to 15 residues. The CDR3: CSARTSGEGTDTQYF. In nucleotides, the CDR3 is TGCAGTGCTAGGACTAGCGGAGAGGGCACAGATACGCAGTATTTT.

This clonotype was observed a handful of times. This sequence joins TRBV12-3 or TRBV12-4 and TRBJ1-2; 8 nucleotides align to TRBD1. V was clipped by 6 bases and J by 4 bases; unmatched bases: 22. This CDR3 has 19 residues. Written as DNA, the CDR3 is TGTGCCAGCAGGGTTACCCCCGGGGCAAGGGACAGGACCAGCTATGGCTACACCTTC. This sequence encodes CASRVTPGARDRTSYGYTF.

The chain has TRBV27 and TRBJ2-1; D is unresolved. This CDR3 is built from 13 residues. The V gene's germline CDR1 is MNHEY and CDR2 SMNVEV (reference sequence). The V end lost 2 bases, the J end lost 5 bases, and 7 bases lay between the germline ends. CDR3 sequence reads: CASSLIGNNEQFF. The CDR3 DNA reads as TGTGCCAGCAGTTTAATAGGGAACAATGAGCAGTTCTTC.

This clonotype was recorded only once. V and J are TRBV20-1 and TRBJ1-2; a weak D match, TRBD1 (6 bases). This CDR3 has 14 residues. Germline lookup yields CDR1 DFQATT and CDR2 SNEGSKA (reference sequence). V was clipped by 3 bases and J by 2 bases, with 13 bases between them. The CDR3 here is CSASLQGTNYGYTF. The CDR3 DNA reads TGCAGTGCTAGCCTACAGGGAACGAACTATGGCTACACCTTC.

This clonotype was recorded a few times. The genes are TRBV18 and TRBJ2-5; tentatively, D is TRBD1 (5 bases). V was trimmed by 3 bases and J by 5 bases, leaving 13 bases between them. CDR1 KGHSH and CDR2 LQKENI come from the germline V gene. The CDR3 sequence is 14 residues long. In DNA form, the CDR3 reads TGTGCCAGCTCACCGTCCGGCAGGGTGGAGACCCAGTACTTC. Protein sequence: CASSPSGRVETQYF.

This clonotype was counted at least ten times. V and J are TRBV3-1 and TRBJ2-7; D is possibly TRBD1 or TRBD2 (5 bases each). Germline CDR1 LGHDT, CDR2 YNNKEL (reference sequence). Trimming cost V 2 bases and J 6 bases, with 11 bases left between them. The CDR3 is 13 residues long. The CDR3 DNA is TGTGCCAGCAGCCAAACGACGAGGGGCGAGCAGTACTTC. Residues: CASSQTTRGEQYF.

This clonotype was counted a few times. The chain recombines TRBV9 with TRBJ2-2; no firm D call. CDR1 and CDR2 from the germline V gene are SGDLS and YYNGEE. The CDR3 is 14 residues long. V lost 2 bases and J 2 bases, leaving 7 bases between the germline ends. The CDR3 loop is CASSVGPNTGELFF. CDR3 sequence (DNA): TGTGCCAGCAGCGTTGGACCCAACACCGGGGAGCTGTTTTTT.

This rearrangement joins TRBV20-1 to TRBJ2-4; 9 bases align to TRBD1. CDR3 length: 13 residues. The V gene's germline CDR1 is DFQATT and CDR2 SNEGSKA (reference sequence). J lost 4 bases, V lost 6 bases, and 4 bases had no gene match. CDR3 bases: TGCAGTGCCCCGACAGGGGGAAAAAACATTCAGTACTTC. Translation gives CSAPTGGKNIQYF.